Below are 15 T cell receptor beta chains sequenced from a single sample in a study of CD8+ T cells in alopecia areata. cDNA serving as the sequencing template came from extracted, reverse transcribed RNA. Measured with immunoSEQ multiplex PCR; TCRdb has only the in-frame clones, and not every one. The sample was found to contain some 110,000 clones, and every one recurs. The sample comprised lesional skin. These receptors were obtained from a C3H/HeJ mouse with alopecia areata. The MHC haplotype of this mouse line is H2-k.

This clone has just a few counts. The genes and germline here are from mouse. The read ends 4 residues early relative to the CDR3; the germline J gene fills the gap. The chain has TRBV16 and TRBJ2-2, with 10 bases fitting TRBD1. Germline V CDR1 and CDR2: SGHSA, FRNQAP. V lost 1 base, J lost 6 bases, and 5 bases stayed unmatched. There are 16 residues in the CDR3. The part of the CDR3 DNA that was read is TGTGCAAGCAGCTTAGTTGGACAGGGGGAGGCCGGG. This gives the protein CASSLVGQGEAG. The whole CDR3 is CASSLVGQGEAGQLYF.

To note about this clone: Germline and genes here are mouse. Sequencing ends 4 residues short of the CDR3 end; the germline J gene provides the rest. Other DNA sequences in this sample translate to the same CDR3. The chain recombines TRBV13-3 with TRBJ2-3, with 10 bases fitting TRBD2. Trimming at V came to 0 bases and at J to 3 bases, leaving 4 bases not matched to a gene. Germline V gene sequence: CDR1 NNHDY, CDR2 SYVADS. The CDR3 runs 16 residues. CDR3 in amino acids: CASSDDWGGGAETLYF. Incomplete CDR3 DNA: TGTGCCAGCAGTGATGACTGGGGGGGAGGGGCAGAA.

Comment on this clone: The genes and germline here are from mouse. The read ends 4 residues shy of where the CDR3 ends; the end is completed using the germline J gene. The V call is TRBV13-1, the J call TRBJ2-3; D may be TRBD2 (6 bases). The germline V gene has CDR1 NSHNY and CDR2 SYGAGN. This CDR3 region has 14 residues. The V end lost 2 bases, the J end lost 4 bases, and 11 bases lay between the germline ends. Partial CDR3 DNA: TGTGCCAGCAGTGAAGGAACTGGGACAGAA. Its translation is CASSEGTGTE. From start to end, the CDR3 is CASSEGTGTETLYF.

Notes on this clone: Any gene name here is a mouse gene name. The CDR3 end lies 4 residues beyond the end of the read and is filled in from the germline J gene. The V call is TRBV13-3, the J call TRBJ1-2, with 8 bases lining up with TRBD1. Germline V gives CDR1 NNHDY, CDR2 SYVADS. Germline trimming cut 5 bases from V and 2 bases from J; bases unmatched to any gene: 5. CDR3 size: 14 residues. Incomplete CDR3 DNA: TGTGCCAGCAGCGACAGGGGAGGGAACTCC. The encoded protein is CASSDRGGNS. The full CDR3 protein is CASSDRGGNSDYTF.

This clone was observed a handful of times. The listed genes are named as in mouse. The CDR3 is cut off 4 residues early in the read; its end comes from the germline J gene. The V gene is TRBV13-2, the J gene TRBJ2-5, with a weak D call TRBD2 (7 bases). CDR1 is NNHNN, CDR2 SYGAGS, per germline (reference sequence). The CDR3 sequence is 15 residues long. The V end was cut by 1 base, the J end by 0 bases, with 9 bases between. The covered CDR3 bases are TGTGCCAGCGGTGATCTGGGGGCGAACCAAGAC. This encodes CASGDLGANQD. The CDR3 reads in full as CASGDLGANQDTQYF.

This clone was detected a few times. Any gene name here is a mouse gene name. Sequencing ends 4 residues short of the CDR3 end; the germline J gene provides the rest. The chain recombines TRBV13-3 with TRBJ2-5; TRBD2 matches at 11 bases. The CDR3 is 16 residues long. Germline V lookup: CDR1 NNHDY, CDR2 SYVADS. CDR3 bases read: TGTGCCAGCAGTGGGGGACTGGGGGATAGAGAAGAC. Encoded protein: CASSGGLGDRED. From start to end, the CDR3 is CASSGGLGDREDTQYF.

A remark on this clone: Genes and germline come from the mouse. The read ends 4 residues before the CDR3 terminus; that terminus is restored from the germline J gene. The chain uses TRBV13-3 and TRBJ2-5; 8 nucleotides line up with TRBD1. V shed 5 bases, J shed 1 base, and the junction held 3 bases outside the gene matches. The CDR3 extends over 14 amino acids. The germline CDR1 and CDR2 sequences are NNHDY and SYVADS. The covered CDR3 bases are TGTGCCAGCAGCGCAGGGGGCGACCAAGAC. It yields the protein CASSAGGDQD. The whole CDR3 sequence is CASSAGGDQDTQYF. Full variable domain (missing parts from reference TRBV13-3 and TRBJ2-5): EAAVTQSPRSKVAVTGGKVTLSCHQTNNHDYMYWYRQDTGHGLRLIHYSYVADSTEKGDIPDGYKASRPSQENFSLILELASLSQTAVYFCASSAGGDQDTQYFGPGTRLLVL.

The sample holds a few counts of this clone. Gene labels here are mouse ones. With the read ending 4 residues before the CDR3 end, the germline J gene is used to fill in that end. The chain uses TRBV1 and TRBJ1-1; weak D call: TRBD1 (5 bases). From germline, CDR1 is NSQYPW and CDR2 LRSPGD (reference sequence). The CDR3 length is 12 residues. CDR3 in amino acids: CTCSPRGTEVFF. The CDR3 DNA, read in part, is TGCACCTGCAGTCCGAGGGGTACA.

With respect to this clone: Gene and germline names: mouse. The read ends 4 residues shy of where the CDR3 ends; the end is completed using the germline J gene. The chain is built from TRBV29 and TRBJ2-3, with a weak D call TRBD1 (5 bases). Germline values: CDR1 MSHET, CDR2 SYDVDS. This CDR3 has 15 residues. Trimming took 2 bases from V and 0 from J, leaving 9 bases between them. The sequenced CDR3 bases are TGTGCTAGCAGTTTAGAAGACAGTAGTGCAGAA. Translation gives CASSLEDSSAE. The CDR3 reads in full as CASSLEDSSAETLYF.

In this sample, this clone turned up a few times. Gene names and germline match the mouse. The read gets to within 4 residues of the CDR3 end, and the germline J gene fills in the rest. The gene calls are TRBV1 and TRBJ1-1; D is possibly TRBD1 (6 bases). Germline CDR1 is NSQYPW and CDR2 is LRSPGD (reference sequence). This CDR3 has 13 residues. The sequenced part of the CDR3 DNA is TGCACCTGCAGTGCAGAGGGGGCTTCA. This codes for CTCSAEGAS. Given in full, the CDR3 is CTCSAEGASEVFF.

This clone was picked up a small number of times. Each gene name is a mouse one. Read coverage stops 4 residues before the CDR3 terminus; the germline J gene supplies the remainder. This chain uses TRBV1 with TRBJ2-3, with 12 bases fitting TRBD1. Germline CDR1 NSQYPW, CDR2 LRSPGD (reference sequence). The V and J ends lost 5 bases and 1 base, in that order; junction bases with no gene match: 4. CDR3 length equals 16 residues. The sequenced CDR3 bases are TGCACCTGCAGTCCCGGGACAGGGGGCGGTGCAGAA. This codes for CTCSPGTGGGAE. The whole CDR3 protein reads CTCSPGTGGGAETLYF.

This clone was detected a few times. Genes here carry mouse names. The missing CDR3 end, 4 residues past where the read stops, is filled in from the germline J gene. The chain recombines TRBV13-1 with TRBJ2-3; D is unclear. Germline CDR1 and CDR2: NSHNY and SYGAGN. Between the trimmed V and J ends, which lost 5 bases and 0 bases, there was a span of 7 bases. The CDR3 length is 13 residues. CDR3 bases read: TGTGCCAGCAGAACTGACAGTGCAGAA. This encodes CASRTDSAE. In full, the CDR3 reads CASRTDSAETLYF.

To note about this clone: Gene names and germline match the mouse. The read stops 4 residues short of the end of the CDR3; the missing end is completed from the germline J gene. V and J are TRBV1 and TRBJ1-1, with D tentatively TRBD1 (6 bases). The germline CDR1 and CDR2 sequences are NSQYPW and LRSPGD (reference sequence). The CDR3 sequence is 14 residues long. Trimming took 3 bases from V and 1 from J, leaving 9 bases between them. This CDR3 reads CTCSAGHLNTEVFF. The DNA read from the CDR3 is TGCACCTGCAGTGCGGGACATCTAAACACA.

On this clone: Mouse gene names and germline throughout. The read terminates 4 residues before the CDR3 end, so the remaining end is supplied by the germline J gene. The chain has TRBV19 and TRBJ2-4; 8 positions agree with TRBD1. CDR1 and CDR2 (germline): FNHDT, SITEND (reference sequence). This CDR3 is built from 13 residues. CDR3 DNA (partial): TGTGCCAGCAGTTCAGGGGGCGGGAAC. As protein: CASSSGGGN. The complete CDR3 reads CASSSGGGNTLYF.

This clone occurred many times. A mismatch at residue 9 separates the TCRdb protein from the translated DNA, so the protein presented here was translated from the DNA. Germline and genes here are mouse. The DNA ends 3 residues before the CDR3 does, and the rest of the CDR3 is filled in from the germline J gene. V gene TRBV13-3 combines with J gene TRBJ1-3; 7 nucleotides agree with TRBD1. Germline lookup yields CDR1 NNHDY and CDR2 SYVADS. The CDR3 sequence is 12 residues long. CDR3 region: CASSDEQGTLYF. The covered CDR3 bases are TGTGCCAGCAGTGATGAACAGGGGACG.